The sample holds a few counts of the clone carrying this TCR beta chain. Antigen unknown. The entry originates in a study of T cell responses to AZD1222 COVID-19 vaccine. Looking at the study overall: Combined were second doses at about 4 or about 12 weeks.

The germline V and J ends were trimmed by 1 base and 3 bases, with 11 bases remaining between them. The CDR3 sequence is 15 residues long. Germline CDR1 and CDR2: LGHDT and YNNKEL (reference sequence). Generated by immunoSEQ multiplex PCR, the TCRdb table keeps only in-frame clones and is missing some. Of 90,000 to 120,000 clones listed, 70% to 90% were seen once; the top ten hold around 3.2%. General study points: Spike-specific TCR breadth and depth both grew after two AZD1222 doses. Repertoires in all cases were sampled only once the peak T cell response had passed. Among those given AZD1222, only six or seven were seropositive at baseline.

This TCR derives from an adult in good health. This chain joins TRBV3-1 (or the pseudogene TRBV3-2) and TRBJ2-3, with D possibly matching TRBD2 (5 bases). This specimen consisted of peripheral blood, obtained on day 0 of AZD1222 vaccination. CDR3 in DNA: TGTGCCAGCAGCCAAGGAGGGAGTGGTACAGATACGCAGTATTTT. Its translation: CASSQGGSGTDTQYF.